One sample yielded the 5 T cell receptor beta chains listed below, sequenced in a study of beta chain features in type 1 diabetes. The study's findings and limits: There was a moderate but significant shortening of TCRB CDR3s in all four CD4+ subsets of Type 1 diabetes patients.

The whole isolated RNA underwent reverse transcription, so sequencing captured expressed TCRB transcripts. Measured with immunoSEQ multiplex PCR; TCRdb has only the in-frame clones, and not every one. The table includes about 260,000 clones, roughly a quarter detected once. These receptors are not linked to any known antigen. Sequencing was done on a sample of naive CD4+ T cells from blood. These receptors were obtained from a woman aged 25 to 45 with type 1 diabetes.

The J gene is TRBJ1-5, the V gene TRBV4-1; maybe TRBD1 (5 bases). The germline gives CDR1 MGHRA, CDR2 YSYEKL. V dropped 3 bases and J dropped 1 base, with 16 bases sitting between them. This CDR3 has 17 amino acids. The CDR3 DNA sequence: TGCGCCAGCAGCCACCCGGGAGGGGCGAAAAGCAATCAGCCCCAGCATTTT. Translation gives CASSHPGGAKSNQPQHF.

This clone was counted between two and nine times. The V gene is TRBV28, the J gene TRBJ2-7; 11 bases are a match to TRBD2. V gave up 6 bases and J gave up 8 bases; unmatched junction bases: 6. From germline, CDR1 is MDHEN and CDR2 SYDVKM. The CDR3 consists of 13 residues. CDR3 residues: CASRIAGGPKQYF. CDR3 in DNA: TGTGCCAGCAGAATAGCGGGAGGGCCAAAGCAGTACTTC.

In its sample, this clone was seen a few times. This chain uses TRBV6-4 with TRBJ2-1, with D possibly matching TRBD1 (6 bases). Per the germline V gene, CDR1 is MRHNA and CDR2 is SNTAGT. There are 14 residues in the CDR3. Trimming took off 4 bases at V and 6 bases at J, with 13 bases between the two ends. CDR3 sequence (DNA): TGTGCCAGCAGTGCCAAGACAGGCGTCAATGAGCAGTTCTTC. Residues: CASSAKTGVNEQFF.

The CDR3 DNA reads TGTGCCAGTAGTATGGGGGGGTGGACTGAAGCTTTCTTT. Its translation: CASSMGGWTEAFF. This rearrangement joins TRBV19 to TRBJ1-1; D is perhaps TRBD1 (5 bases). The CDR3 is 13 residues long. Germline values: CDR1 LNHDA, CDR2 SQIVND (reference sequence). The V and J ends lost 3 bases and 5 bases respectively, with 10 bases between them. Full variable domain (outside the CDR3, taken from reference TRBV19 and TRBJ1-1): DGGITQSPKYLFRKEGQNVTLSCEQNLNHDAMYWYRQDPGQGLRLIYYSQIVNDFQKGDIAEGYSVSREKKESFPLTVTSAQKNPTAFYLCASSMGGWTEAFFGQGTRLTVV.

This clone has a handful of counts. The gene calls are TRBV29-1 and TRBJ2-1; the match to TRBD2 covers 8 bases. From germline, CDR1 is SQVTM and CDR2 ANQGSEA. The V segment lost 3 bases and the J segment 8 bases; nucleotides outside the gene matches: 15. CDR3 length equals 16 residues. The CDR3 here is CSVDRLAGSGGHEQFF. DNA of the CDR3: TGCAGCGTTGACCGGCTAGCGGGCTCTGGGGGTCATGAGCAGTTCTTC.